There are a few counts of the clone carrying this T cell receptor beta chain. The sample comes from a study of response to subunit inactivated influenza vaccine. The germline V and J ends were trimmed by 0 bases and 3 bases, with 7 bases remaining between them. Germline V gene sequence: CDR1 SGHRS, CDR2 YFSETQ. The CDR3 consists of 14 residues. A single record per CDR3 protein comes from TCRdb applying MiXCR to the RT-PCR reads. Among some 500,000 distinct CDR3 sequences listed, about an eighth were seen once. The TCR originated in a man aged 45-65 years who received an inactivated influenza vaccine. This sample comprised PBMCs from blood, obtained more than 35 days after vaccination. The chain is built from TRBV5-1 and TRBJ2-1; D remains unclear. DNA of the CDR3: TGCGCCAGCAGCTTGGACAGAAACTACAATGAGCAGTTCTTC. As protein: CASSLDRNYNEQFF. The entire variable domain, with the rest obtained from reference TRBV5-1 and TRBJ2-1, is as follows: KAGVTQTPRYLIKTRGQQVTLSCSPISGHRSVSWYQQTPGQGLQFLFEYFSETQRNKGNFPGRFSGRQFSNSRSEMNVSTLELGDSALYLCASSLDRNYNEQFFGPGTRLTVL.